This T cell receptor (beta chain) stems from a study of T cells in Graves' hyperthyroidism and ophthalmopathy. In the study overall: Staff took peripheral blood when the initial diagnosis was made, before any treatment began.

The PBMCs were taken from around 9 ml of fresh peripheral blood. The length of the CDR3 is 12 residues. The V end was cut by 6 bases, the J end by 13 bases, with 15 bases between. CDR1 MDHEN and CDR2 SYDVKM come from the germline V gene. Researchers amplified the TCR beta CDR3 regions from RNA transcripts. Using the HTBI primer set, a first-round RT-PCR was run on the TCR CDR3. From the multiplex PCR reads, TCRdb called clonotypes with MiXCR, one entry per CDR3 protein. The table lists some 530,000 distinct CDR3 sequences, less than 25% of them singletons. The chain combines TRBV28 with TRBJ2-2, with D possibly TRBD1 on 5 matching bases. This receptor was obtained from a woman aged 70-85 years with Graves' ophthalmopathy. Sequencing was carried out using blood. The CDR3 coding sequence is TGTGCCAGCAGGACTTCTAGGGGTGGGCTGTTTTTT. Amino acids: CASRTSRGGLFF.